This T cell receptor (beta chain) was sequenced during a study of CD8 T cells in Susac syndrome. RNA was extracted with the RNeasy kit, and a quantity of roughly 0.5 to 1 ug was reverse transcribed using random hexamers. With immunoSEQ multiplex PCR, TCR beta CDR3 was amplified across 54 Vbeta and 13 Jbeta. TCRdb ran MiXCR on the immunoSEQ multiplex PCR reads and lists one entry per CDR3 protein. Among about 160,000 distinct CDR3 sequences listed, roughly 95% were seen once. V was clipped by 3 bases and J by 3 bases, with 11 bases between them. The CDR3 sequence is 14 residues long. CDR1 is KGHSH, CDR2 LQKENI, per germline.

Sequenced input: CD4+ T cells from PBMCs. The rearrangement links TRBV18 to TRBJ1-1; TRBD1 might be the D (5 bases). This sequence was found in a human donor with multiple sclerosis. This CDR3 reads CASSPQGPYTEAFF. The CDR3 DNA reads TGTGCCAGCTCACCCCAGGGTCCGTACACTGAAGCTTTCTTT. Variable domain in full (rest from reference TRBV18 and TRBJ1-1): NAGVMQNPRHLVRRRGQEARLRCSPMKGHSHVYWYRQLPEEGLKFMVYLQKENIIDESGMPKERFSAEFPKEGPSILRIQQVVRGDSAAYFCASSPQGPYTEAFFGQGTRLTVV.